This T cell receptor beta chain was sequenced for a study of Ad26.COV2.S vaccination and SARS-CoV-2 variants. Germline CDR1 reads SGHKS; CDR2 reads YYEKEE (reference sequence). This CDR3 has 13 residues. The V gene lost 0 bases and the J gene lost 10 bases, with 13 bases spanning the gap. Documented treatment: about 20 received Ad26.COV2.S at low or high dose, single or two shots; several received placebo; per-sample allocation not given. All samples were drawn on day 63, counting from the first vaccine or placebo injection. Some clones are missing from TCRdb's copy, which holds only in-frame ones; the method was immunoSEQ multiplex PCR. This sample carries hundreds of thousands of clones, about 87% of them seen once, and the ten largest clones take approximately 3.4%.

The receptor comes from a person aged 18-60 years who received the Ad26.COV2.S COVID-19 vaccine or a placebo. Sequenced here: peripheral blood, sampled in a trial of Ad26.COV2.S vaccine versus placebo. The gene calls are TRBV5-5 and TRBJ2-5; perhaps TRBD2 as D (6 bases). Written as DNA, the CDR3 is TGTGCCAGCAGCTTGGATCGGGCGGGAATCCAGTACTTC. Amino acid sequence: CASSLDRAGIQYF.